Following are 2 T cell receptor beta chains from one sample sequenced in a study of Ad26.COV2.S vaccination and SARS-CoV-2 variants. The treatment was: about 20 received Ad26.COV2.S at low or high dose, single or two shots; a few received placebo; per-sample allocation not given. Sample collection was performed on day 63 after the first vaccine or placebo injection. TCRdb's table, derived via immunoSEQ multiplex PCR, lists solely in-frame clones and lacks some. The table lists 440,000 or so clones, roughly 91% of them singletons. This material consisted of peripheral blood, taken in a trial of Ad26.COV2.S vaccine versus placebo. These receptor sequences come from a person between 18 and 65 years old who received the Ad26.COV2.S COVID-19 vaccine or a placebo.

J is TRBJ2-1 and V is TRBV3-1 (or the pseudogene TRBV3-2); 7 positions agree with TRBD2. The germline gives CDR1 LGHDT, CDR2 YNNKEL (reference sequence). J was trimmed by 8 bases and V by 0 bases; bases with no gene match: 10. The CDR3 totals 16 residues. The CDR3 DNA sequence: TGTGCCAGCAGCCAAGACTTGGGGGAGGGCCTGGATGAGCAGTTCTTC. It yields the protein CASSQDLGEGLDEQFF.

The V and J genes are TRBV7-8 and TRBJ2-1; 8 nucleotides match TRBD2. The junction had 15 bases not matched to a gene; V was cut back by 5 bases and J by 6 bases. The CDR3 contains 17 residues. Germline V gene lookup returns CDR1 SGHVS and CDR2 FQNEAQ. For the CDR3, the DNA is TGTGCCAGCAGCGCCCCGATCCGGGAGGGCCCATTCAATGAGCAGTTCTTC. Protein: CASSAPIREGPFNEQFF.